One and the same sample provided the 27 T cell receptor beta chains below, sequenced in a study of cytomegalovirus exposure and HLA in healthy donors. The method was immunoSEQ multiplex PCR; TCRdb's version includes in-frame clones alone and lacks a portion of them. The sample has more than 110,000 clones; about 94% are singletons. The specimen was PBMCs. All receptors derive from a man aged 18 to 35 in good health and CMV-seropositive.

Here the CDR3 DNA reads TGTGCCAGCCGACAGCTAGCCAAAAACATTCAGTACTTC. Its protein product is CASRQLAKNIQYF. The J gene is TRBJ2-4, the V gene TRBV2; the D gene is possibly TRBD1 (5 bases). The V end lost 8 bases, the J end lost 0 bases, and 8 bases lay between the germline ends. CDR3 size: 13 residues. CDR1 is SNHLY and CDR2 is FYNNEI in the germline V gene. The variable domain in full, with the rest retrieved from reference TRBV2 and TRBJ2-4, is EPEVTQTPSHQVTQMGQEVILRCVPISNHLYFYWYRQILGQKVEFLVSFYNNEISEKSEIFDDQFSVERPDGSNFTLKIRSTKLEDSAMYFCASRQLAKNIQYFGAGTRLSVL.

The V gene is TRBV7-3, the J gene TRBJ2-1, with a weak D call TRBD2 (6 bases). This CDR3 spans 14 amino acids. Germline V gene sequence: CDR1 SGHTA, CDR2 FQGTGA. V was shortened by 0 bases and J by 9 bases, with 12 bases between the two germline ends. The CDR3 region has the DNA TGTGCCAGCAGCTTAACTAGCGGTGAGGGTGAGCAGTTCTTC. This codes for CASSLTSGEGEQFF.

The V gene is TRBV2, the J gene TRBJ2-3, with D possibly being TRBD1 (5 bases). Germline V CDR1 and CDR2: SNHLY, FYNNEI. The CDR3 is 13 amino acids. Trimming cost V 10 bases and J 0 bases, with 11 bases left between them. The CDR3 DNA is TGTGCCACCGAGGCAGGGAGCACAGATACGCAGTATTTT. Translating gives CATEAGSTDTQYF.

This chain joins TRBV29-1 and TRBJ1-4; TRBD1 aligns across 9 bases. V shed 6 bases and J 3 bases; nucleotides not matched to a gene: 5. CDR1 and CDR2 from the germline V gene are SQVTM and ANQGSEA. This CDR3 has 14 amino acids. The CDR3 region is CSVRTGDSNEKLFF. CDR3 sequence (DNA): TGCAGCGTCCGGACAGGGGACTCTAATGAAAAACTGTTTTTT.

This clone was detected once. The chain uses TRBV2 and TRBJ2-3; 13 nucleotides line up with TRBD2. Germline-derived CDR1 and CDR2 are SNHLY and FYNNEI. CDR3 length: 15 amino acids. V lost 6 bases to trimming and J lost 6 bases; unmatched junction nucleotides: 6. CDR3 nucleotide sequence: TGTGCCAGCAGGATACTAGCGGGAGGGGTGGATACGCAGTATTTT. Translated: CASRILAGGVDTQYF. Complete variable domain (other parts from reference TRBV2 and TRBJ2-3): EPEVTQTPSHQVTQMGQEVILRCVPISNHLYFYWYRQILGQKVEFLVSFYNNEISEKSEIFDDQFSVERPDGSNFTLKIRSTKLEDSAMYFCASRILAGGVDTQYFGPGTRLTVL.

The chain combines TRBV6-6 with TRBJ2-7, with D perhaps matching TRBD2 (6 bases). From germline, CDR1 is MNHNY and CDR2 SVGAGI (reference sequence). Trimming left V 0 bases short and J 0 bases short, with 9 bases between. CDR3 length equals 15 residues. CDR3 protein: CASSYSGTYSYEQYF. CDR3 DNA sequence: TGTGCCAGCAGTTACTCCGGGACTTACTCCTACGAGCAGTACTTC.

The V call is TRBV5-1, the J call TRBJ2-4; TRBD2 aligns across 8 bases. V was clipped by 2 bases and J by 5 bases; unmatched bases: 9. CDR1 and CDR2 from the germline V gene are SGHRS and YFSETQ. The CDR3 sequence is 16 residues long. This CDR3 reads CASSLGTSDFQNIQYF. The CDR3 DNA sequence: TGCGCCAGCAGCTTAGGGACTAGTGATTTCCAAAACATTCAGTACTTC.

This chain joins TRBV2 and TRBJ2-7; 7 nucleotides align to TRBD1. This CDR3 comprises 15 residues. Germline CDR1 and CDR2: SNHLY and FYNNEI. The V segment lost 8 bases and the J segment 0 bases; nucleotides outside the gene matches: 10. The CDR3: CASAEGANPSYEQYF. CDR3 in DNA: TGTGCCAGCGCCGAGGGGGCCAACCCCTCCTACGAGCAGTACTTC.

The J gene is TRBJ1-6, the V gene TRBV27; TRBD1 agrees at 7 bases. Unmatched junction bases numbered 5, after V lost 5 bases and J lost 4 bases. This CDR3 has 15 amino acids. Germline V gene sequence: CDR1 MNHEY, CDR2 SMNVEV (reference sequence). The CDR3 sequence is CASSPRQGYNSPLHF. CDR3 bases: TGTGCCAGCAGTCCGAGACAGGGTTATAATTCACCCCTCCACTTT.

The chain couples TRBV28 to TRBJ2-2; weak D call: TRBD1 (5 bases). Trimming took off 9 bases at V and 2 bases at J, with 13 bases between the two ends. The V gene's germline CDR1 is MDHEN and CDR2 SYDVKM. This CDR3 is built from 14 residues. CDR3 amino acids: CASSRQTNTGELFF. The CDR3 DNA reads TGTGCCAGTTCTCGACAGACTAACACCGGGGAGCTGTTTTTT.

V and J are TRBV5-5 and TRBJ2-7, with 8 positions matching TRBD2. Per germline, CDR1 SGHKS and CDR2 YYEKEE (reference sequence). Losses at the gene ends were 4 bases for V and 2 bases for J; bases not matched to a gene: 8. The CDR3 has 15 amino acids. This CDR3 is CASSPLRGLAYEQYF. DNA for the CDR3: TGTGCCAGCAGCCCGCTGCGGGGACTAGCCTACGAGCAGTACTTC. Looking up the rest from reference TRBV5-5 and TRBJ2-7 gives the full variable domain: DAGVTQSPTHLIKTRGQQVTLRCSPISGHKSVSWYQQVLGQGPQFIFQYYEKEERGRGNFPDRFSARQFPNYSSELNVNALLLGDSALYLCASSPLRGLAYEQYFGPGTRLTVT.

This chain's CDR3 is CASGAGVAPDTQYF. The CDR3 DNA follows: TGTGCCAGTGGTGCGGGAGTGGCACCGGATACGCAGTATTTT. The chain combines TRBV19 with TRBJ2-3, with 7 bases lining up with TRBD2. There are 14 residues in the CDR3. J lost 6 bases, V lost 8 bases, and 11 bases had no gene match. CDR1 and CDR2 (germline): LNHDA, SQIVND (reference sequence).

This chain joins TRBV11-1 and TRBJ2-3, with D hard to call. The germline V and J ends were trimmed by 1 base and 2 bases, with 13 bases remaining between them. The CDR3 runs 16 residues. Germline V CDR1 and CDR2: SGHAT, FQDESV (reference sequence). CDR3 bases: TGTGCCAGCAGCTTAGAGATCGCAAGCTTCACAGATACGCAGTATTTT. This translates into CASSLEIASFTDTQYF.

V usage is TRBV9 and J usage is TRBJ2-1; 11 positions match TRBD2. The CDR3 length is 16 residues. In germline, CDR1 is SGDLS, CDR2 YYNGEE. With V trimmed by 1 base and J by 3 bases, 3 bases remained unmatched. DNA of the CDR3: TGTGCCAGCAGCGTAAGTCTAGCGGGAGGCTACAATGAGCAGTTCTTC. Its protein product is CASSVSLAGGYNEQFF. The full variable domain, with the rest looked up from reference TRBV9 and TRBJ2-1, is DSGVTQTPKHLITATGQRVTLRCSPRSGDLSVYWYQQSLDQGLQFLIQYYNGEERAKGNILERFSAQQFPDLHSELNLSSLELGDSALYFCASSVSLAGGYNEQFFGPGTRLTVL.

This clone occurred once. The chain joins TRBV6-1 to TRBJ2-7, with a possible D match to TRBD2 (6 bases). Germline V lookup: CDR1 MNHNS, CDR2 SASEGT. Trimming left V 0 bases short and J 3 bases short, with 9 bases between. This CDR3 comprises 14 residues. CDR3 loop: CASSEAEGLYEQYF. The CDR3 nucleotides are TGTGCCAGCAGTGAAGCGGAGGGTCTCTACGAGCAGTACTTC.

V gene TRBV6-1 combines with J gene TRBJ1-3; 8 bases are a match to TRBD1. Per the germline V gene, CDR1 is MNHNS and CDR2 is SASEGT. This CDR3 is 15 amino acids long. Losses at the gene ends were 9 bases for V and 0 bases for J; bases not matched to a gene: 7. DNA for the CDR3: TGTGCCAGAGCAGGGGGCTTTAGCTCTGGAAACACCATATATTTT. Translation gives CARAGGFSSGNTIYF.

The CDR3 coding sequence is TGTGCCAGCAGTGAAAGAGGGACAGCCCAAGAGACCCAGTACTTC. This codes for CASSERGTAQETQYF. V usage is TRBV2 and J usage is TRBJ2-5; 7 bases line up with TRBD1. CDR3 length: 15 residues. V gave up 2 bases and J gave up 1 base; unmatched junction bases: 4. The germline CDR1 and CDR2 sequences are SNHLY and FYNNEI. Looking up the rest from reference TRBV2 and TRBJ2-5 gives the full variable domain: EPEVTQTPSHQVTQMGQEVILRCVPISNHLYFYWYRQILGQKVEFLVSFYNNEISEKSEIFDDQFSVERPDGSNFTLKIRSTKLEDSAMYFCASSERGTAQETQYFGPGTRLLVL.

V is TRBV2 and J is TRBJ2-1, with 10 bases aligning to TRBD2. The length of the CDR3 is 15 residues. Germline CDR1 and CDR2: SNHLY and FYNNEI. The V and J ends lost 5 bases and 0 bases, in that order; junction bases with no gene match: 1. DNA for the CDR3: TGTGCCAGCAGTCGGACTAGCGGCTCCTACAATGAGCAGTTCTTC. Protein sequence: CASSRTSGSYNEQFF. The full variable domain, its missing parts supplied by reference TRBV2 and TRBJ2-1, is EPEVTQTPSHQVTQMGQEVILRCVPISNHLYFYWYRQILGQKVEFLVSFYNNEISEKSEIFDDQFSVERPDGSNFTLKIRSTKLEDSAMYFCASSRTSGSYNEQFFGPGTRLTVL.

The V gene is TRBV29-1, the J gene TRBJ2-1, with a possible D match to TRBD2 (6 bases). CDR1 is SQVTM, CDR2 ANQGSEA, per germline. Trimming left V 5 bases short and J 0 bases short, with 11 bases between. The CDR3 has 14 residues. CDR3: CSVPKTSSYNEQFF. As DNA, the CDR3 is TGCAGCGTTCCGAAGACTAGCTCCTACAATGAGCAGTTCTTC.

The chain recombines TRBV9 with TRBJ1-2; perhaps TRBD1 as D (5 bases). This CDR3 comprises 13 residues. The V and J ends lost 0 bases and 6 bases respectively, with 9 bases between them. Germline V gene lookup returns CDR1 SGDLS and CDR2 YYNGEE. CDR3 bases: TGTGCCAGCAGCGTAGGGGGCGACAATGGCTACACCTTC. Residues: CASSVGGDNGYTF.

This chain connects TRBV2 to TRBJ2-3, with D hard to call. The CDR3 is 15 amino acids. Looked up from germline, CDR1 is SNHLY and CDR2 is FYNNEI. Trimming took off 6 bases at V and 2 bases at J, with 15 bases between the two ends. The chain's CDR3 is CASRGIGPSTDTQYF. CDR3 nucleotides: TGTGCCAGCAGGGGCATTGGTCCGTCCACAGATACGCAGTATTTT. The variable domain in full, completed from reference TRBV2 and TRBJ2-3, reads EPEVTQTPSHQVTQMGQEVILRCVPISNHLYFYWYRQILGQKVEFLVSFYNNEISEKSEIFDDQFSVERPDGSNFTLKIRSTKLEDSAMYFCASRGIGPSTDTQYFGPGTRLTVL.

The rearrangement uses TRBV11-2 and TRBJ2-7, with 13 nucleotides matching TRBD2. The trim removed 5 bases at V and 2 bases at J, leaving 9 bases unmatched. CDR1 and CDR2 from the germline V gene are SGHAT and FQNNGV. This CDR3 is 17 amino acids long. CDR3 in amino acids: CASSLLMGLAGPYEQYF. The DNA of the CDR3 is TGTGCCAGCAGCCTGCTAATGGGACTAGCGGGGCCCTACGAGCAGTACTTC.

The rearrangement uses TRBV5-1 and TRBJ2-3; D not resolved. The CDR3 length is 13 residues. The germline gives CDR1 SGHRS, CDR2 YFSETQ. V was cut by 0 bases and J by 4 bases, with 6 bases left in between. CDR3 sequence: CASSLGLPDTQYF. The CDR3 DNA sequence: TGCGCCAGCAGCTTGGGCCTACCAGATACGCAGTATTTT.

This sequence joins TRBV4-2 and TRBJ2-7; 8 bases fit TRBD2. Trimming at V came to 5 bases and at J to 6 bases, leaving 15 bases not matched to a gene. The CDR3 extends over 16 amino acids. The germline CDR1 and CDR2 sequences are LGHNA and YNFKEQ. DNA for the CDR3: TGTGCCAGCAGCGGTTATACCGAGCGGGAGAGCGGCGAGCAGTACTTC. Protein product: CASSGYTERESGEQYF.

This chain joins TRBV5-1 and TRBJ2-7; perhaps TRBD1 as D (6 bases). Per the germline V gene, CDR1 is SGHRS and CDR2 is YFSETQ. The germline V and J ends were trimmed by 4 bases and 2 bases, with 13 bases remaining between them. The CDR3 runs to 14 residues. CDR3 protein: CASSGQGPTYEQYF. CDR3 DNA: TGCGCCAGCAGCGGCCAGGGGCCTACCTACGAGCAGTACTTC. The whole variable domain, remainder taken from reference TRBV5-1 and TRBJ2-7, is KAGVTQTPRYLIKTRGQQVTLSCSPISGHRSVSWYQQTPGQGLQFLFEYFSETQRNKGNFPGRFSGRQFSNSRSEMNVSTLELGDSALYLCASSGQGPTYEQYFGPGTRLTVT.

The CDR3 protein is CASSTGGPQHF. In DNA, the CDR3 is TGTGCCAGTAGTACTGGCGGGCCCCAGCATTTT. This chain links TRBV19 with TRBJ1-5; D unresolved. Trimming left V 4 bases short and J 9 bases short, with 7 bases between. Germline assignment: CDR1 LNHDA and CDR2 SQIVND (reference sequence). The CDR3 has 11 residues.

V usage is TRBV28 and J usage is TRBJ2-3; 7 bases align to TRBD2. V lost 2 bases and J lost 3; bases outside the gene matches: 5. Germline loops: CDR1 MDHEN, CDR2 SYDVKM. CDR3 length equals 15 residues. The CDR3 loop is CASSLGGVGTDTQYF. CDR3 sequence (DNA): TGTGCCAGCAGTTTAGGGGGGGTGGGGACAGATACGCAGTATTTT.